This record covers a single T cell receptor (beta chain). TCRdb redid the calling of the 5' RACE reads with MiXCR, one entry per CDR3 protein. The data contain hundreds of thousands of distinct CDR3 sequences, approximately 15% of them seen just once; the ten biggest clones take up approximately 2.1%. The data stem from a study of T-cell memory formation after mild COVID-19. The CDR3 is made up of 15 amino acids. With V trimmed by 3 bases and J by 4 bases, 6 bases remained unmatched. Sequencing was carried out using PBMCs or a T cell subset sorted from them (not recorded which). The genes are TRBV12-3 or TRBV12-4 and TRBJ2-1; 7 nucleotides match TRBD2. The clonotype was recovered from an adult woman who had mild COVID-19 (a few samples of this study predate the infection). Cell type and time point are not known. The CDR3 bases are TGTGCCAGCAGTTTGGCGCGAGCGGGGTACAATGAGCAGTTCTTC. The encoded protein is CASSLARAGYNEQFF.